A single sample is the source of the 23 T cell receptor beta chains below, sequenced in a study of T cells after somatic rescue of genetic block. The table came from immunoSEQ multiplex PCR; TCRdb's copy has only in-frame clones and leaves some out. The sample has tens of thousands of clones, 90% seen once. Sample: peripheral blood mononuclear cells (PBMCs). These receptors all stem from a woman between 18 and 29 years old.

The rearrangement links TRBV28 to TRBJ2-1; TRBD2 matches 7 bases. The CDR3 runs to 16 residues. Germline CDR1 MDHEN, CDR2 SYDVKM. Losses at the gene ends were 5 bases for V and 1 base for J; bases not matched to a gene: 8. CDR3 nucleotide sequence: TGTGCCAGCAGTACACAACTCGGGGGGTCCTACAATGAGCAGTTCTTC. This gives the protein CASSTQLGGSYNEQFF.

This chain joins TRBV7-2 and TRBJ1-5; no clear D gene. Germline CDR1 and CDR2: SGHTA and FQGNSA. Trimming removed 3 bases at V and 4 bases at J, with 16 bases between. This CDR3 comprises 16 residues. For the CDR3, the DNA is TGTGCCAGCAGCTTTGCCGGGGTGAGCTCTAATCAGCCCCAGCATTTT. It encodes CASSFAGVSSNQPQHF.

This chain links TRBV19 with TRBJ2-5; 7 bases align to TRBD1. CDR3 size: 14 residues. From germline, CDR1 is LNHDA and CDR2 SQIVND (reference sequence). Losses at the gene ends were 3 bases for V and 5 bases for J; bases not matched to a gene: 6. The CDR3: CASSMNDRVETQYF. In nucleotides, the CDR3 is TGTGCCAGTAGTATGAACGACAGGGTGGAGACCCAGTACTTC.

This clone was found once. The chain joins TRBV30 to TRBJ1-5, with a weak D call TRBD1 (6 bases). The length of the CDR3 is 15 residues. The germline V and J ends were trimmed by 2 bases and 0 bases, with 11 bases remaining between them. The germline V gene encodes CDR1 GTSNPN and CDR2 SVGIG (reference sequence). The CDR3 spells CAWSHGQTSNQPQHF. The CDR3, as DNA: TGTGCCTGGAGTCACGGACAGACTAGCAATCAGCCCCAGCATTTT.

The V gene is TRBV6-1, the J gene TRBJ1-2; 7 bases are shared with TRBD1. This CDR3 is 15 amino acids long. V was clipped by 4 bases and J by 6 bases; unmatched bases: 11. Germline CDR1 MNHNS, CDR2 SASEGT. The CDR3 coding sequence is TGTGCCAGCAGTGCCCGACAGGGTGCGATGGATGGCTACACCTTC. Encoded protein: CASSARQGAMDGYTF.

The rearrangement uses TRBV7-9 and TRBJ2-7; a weak D match, TRBD2 (5 bases). Trimming stripped 4 bases from V and 5 bases from J, with 15 bases between. CDR3 size: 14 residues. CDR1 is SEHNR, CDR2 FQNEAQ, per germline (reference sequence). The CDR3 region is CASSSPHSGNEQYF. CDR3 sequence (DNA): TGTGCCAGCAGCTCCCCCCACTCGGGGAACGAGCAGTACTTC.

The chain couples TRBV2 to TRBJ2-1; D tentatively fits TRBD1 or TRBD2 (7 bases each). V lost 10 bases, J lost 7 bases, and 17 bases lay in between. This CDR3 contains 13 residues. Germline V gene data show CDR1 as SNHLY and CDR2 as FYNNEI. The CDR3: CATLNQGGNEQFF. The CDR3 DNA sequence: TGTGCCACCCTGAACCAGGGGGGGAATGAGCAGTTCTTC.

The chain uses TRBV27 and TRBJ2-4; possible D gene TRBD2, 5 bases. Deletions cut 7 bases from V and 1 base from J, with 11 bases between. Germline CDR1 is MNHEY and CDR2 is SMNVEV (reference sequence). The CDR3 sequence is 14 residues long. This CDR3 is CASKEPGAKNIQYF. The CDR3 coding sequence is TGTGCCAGCAAGGAACCGGGGGCCAAAAACATTCAGTACTTC.

Notes on this clone: Other DNA sequences of this sample code for an identical CDR3. The chain uses TRBV28 and TRBJ1-5, with D perhaps TRBD1 (6 bases). The V gene's germline CDR1 is MDHEN and CDR2 SYDVKM. V shed 2 bases and J shed 6 bases, with 11 bases lying between them. The CDR3 has 14 residues. The CDR3 coding sequence is TGTGCCAGCAGTTTAGGGGGCCTCTTTCAGCCCCAGCATTTT. Translating it yields CASSLGGLFQPQHF. Combining the CDR3 with reference TRBV28 and TRBJ1-5 gives the whole variable domain DVKVTQSSRYLVKRTGEKVFLECVQDMDHENMFWYRQDPGLGLRLIYFSYDVKMKEKGDIPEGYSVSREKKERFSLILESASTNQTSMYLCASSLGGLFQPQHFGDGTRLSIL.

The chain combines TRBV5-1 with TRBJ2-7; 7 nucleotides align to TRBD1. There are 14 residues in the CDR3. J gave up 5 bases and V 0 bases, and 5 bases lay outside the gene matches. The V gene's germline CDR1 is SGHRS and CDR2 YFSETQ. CDR3 bases: TGCGCCAGCAGCTTGGCCACAGGGGCCAACGAGCAGTACTTC. Protein: CASSLATGANEQYF.

The V and J genes are TRBV29-1 and TRBJ2-4; D is tentatively TRBD1 or TRBD2 (5 bases each). Germline CDR1 SQVTM, CDR2 ANQGSEA. V lost 4 bases and J 0 bases, leaving 10 bases between the germline ends. The CDR3 loop spans 14 amino acids. In nucleotides, the CDR3 is TGCAGCGTTGTAGGGGACCTAGCCAAAAACATTCAGTACTTC. Translation gives CSVVGDLAKNIQYF.

This chain joins TRBV7-3 and TRBJ2-1, with 9 bases that match TRBD1. Germline V gives CDR1 SGHTA, CDR2 FQGTGA. The V gene end was trimmed by 5 bases and the J gene end by 8 bases; junction bases not matched to a gene: 4. There are 13 residues in the CDR3. CDR3 loop: CASSKGTGYEQFF. For the CDR3, the DNA is TGTGCCAGCAGCAAAGGGACAGGGTATGAGCAGTTCTTC. The full variable domain, completed using reference TRBV7-3 and TRBJ2-1, is GAGVSQTPSNKVTEKGKYVELRCDPISGHTALYWYRQSLGQGPEFLIYFQGTGAADDSGLPNDRFFAVRPEGSVSTLKIQRTERGDSAVYLCASSKGTGYEQFFGPGTRLTVL.

J is TRBJ2-3 and V is TRBV7-3, with 10 bases matching TRBD2. The germline gives CDR1 SGHTA, CDR2 FQGTGA. V dropped 3 bases and J dropped 5; count of bases not matched to a gene: 8. The CDR3 loop spans 16 amino acids. CDR3 residues: CASSLGGTSDQDTQYF. For the CDR3, the DNA is TGTGCCAGCAGCTTGGGGGGGACTAGCGACCAAGATACGCAGTATTTT.

The chain carries TRBV14 and TRBJ2-1; D not certain. Germline CDR1 reads SGHDN; CDR2 reads FVKESK. Trimming removed 1 base from V and 7 bases from J, with 8 bases in between. This CDR3 is built from 13 residues. The CDR3, as DNA: TGTGCCAGCAGCCAAGCTGGCGGTAATGAGCAGTTCTTC. Protein sequence: CASSQAGGNEQFF.

The chain couples TRBV19 to TRBJ1-1, with 8 positions matching TRBD1. V shed 10 bases and J 7 bases; nucleotides not matched to a gene: 8. Per germline, CDR1 LNHDA and CDR2 SQIVND (reference sequence). This CDR3 comprises 12 residues. DNA for the CDR3: TGTGCCACCAGAACAGGGGGTATTGAAGCTTTCTTT. Protein: CATRTGGIEAFF. Looking up the rest from reference TRBV19 and TRBJ1-1 gives the full variable domain: DGGITQSPKYLFRKEGQNVTLSCEQNLNHDAMYWYRQDPGQGLRLIYYSQIVNDFQKGDIAEGYSVSREKKESFPLTVTSAQKNPTAFYLCATRTGGIEAFFGQGTRLTVV.

The chain uses TRBV7-3 and TRBJ2-3, with a possible D match to TRBD1 (5 bases). V was cut by 3 bases and J by 1 base, with 20 bases left in between. The CDR3 extends over 18 amino acids. Germline V CDR1 and CDR2: SGHTA, FQGTGA. The CDR3 nucleotides read TGTGCCAGCAGCTTTGGGGCCGGCCAGGGTATCGGCACAGATACGCAGTATTTT. It yields the protein CASSFGAGQGIGTDTQYF.

The chain has TRBV7-3 and TRBJ2-7; 8 bases fit TRBD2. The trim removed 2 bases at V and 2 bases at J, leaving 8 bases unmatched. The CDR3 covers 16 residues. Germline V gene data show CDR1 as SGHTA and CDR2 as FQGTGA. This CDR3 reads CASSLYSTGGAYEQYF. For the CDR3, the DNA is TGTGCCAGCAGCTTATATAGTACGGGAGGGGCCTACGAGCAGTACTTC.

The genes are TRBV4-2 and TRBJ2-1; possibly TRBD2 for D (7 bases). Germline V gene sequence: CDR1 LGHNA, CDR2 YNFKEQ. The CDR3 loop spans 13 amino acids. V was clipped by 5 bases and J by 6 bases, with 11 bases between them. The CDR3 DNA reads TGTGCCAGCAGCGGGAGGGGGGGCAATGAGCAGTTCTTC. It encodes CASSGRGGNEQFF.

There are a few counts of this clone. The chain recombines TRBV28 with TRBJ1-5; TRBD1 might be the D (5 bases). With 3 bases removed from V and 4 bases from J, the gap between germline ends came to 16 bases. The germline gives CDR1 MDHEN, CDR2 SYDVKM. The length of the CDR3 is 16 residues. CDR3 residues: CASSFFSGGENQPQHF. Here the CDR3 DNA reads TGTGCCAGCAGTTTTTTTTCTGGGGGGGAAAATCAGCCCCAGCATTTT.

The chain carries TRBV4-3 and TRBJ2-1; D remains ambiguous. V lost 4 bases and J 7 bases, leaving 5 bases between the germline ends. This CDR3 is built from 11 residues. Germline CDR1 LGHNA, CDR2 YSLEER. DNA for the CDR3: TGCGCCAGCAGCCTGGGGAATGAGCAGTTCTTC. Translated, it gives CASSLGNEQFF.

The chain has TRBV28 and TRBJ2-1; 8 bases are a match to TRBD1. Germline CDR1 reads MDHEN; CDR2 reads SYDVKM. The CDR3 covers 15 residues. The V segment lost 5 bases and the J segment 1 base; nucleotides outside the gene matches: 4. The DNA of the CDR3 is TGTGCCAGCAGTCCAACAGGGGGGTCCTACAATGAGCAGTTCTTC. Its protein product is CASSPTGGSYNEQFF.

The chain employs TRBV4-3 and TRBJ2-1; 7 bases align to TRBD2. The germline gives CDR1 LGHNA, CDR2 YSLEER. The length of the CDR3 is 16 residues. V gave up 4 bases and J gave up 2 bases; unmatched junction bases: 8. Here the CDR3 DNA reads TGCGCCAGCAGCCTGGGGGACTACCTAACCTACAATGAGCAGTTCTTC. Translated: CASSLGDYLTYNEQFF.

The V gene is TRBV5-1, the J gene TRBJ1-6; 10 bases agree with TRBD1. The CDR3 totals 15 residues. Trimming at V came to 4 bases and at J to 6 bases, leaving 4 bases not matched to a gene. CDR1 is SGHRS, CDR2 YFSETQ, per germline. The CDR3 protein is CASSAGTGVNSPLHF. The CDR3 DNA sequence: TGCGCCAGCAGCGCCGGGACAGGGGTTAATTCACCCCTCCACTTT.